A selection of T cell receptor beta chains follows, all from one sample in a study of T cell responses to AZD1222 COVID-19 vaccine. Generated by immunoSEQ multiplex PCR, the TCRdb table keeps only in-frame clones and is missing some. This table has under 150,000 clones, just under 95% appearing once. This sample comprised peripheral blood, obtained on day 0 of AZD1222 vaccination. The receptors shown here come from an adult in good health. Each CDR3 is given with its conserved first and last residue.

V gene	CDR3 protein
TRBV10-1	CASSEVNTEAFF
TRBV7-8	CASSSGASRTGELFF
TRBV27	CASSSYQGTEAFF
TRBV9	CASSVGGTYNSPLHF
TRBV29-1	CTLRGDSGTQYF
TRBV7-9	CASSFGGSHYEQYF
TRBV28	CASSFRALTSGSTDTQYF
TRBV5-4	CASSRDRVSDTQYF
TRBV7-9	CASSWEGPSGNTIYF
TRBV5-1	CASSLDHSSGSSGNTIYF